The next 20 T cell receptor beta chains were all read from a single sample in a study of PD-1 blockade in classical Hodgkin lymphoma. Only in-frame clones appear in the TCRdb table, and some are missing; sequencing was by immunoSEQ multiplex PCR. The sample consists of 8,500 to 14,000 clones, approximately 82% of them appearing once. No patient escaped relapse after autologous stem cell transplantation, and brentuximab vedotin exposure varied. The sample consisted of peripheral blood mononuclear cells (PBMCs), taken before the second cycle of nivolumab. The receptors originated from a human donor with classical Hodgkin lymphoma.

V gene TRBV28 combines with J gene TRBJ2-5; 12 bases are shared with TRBD1. The CDR3 sequence is 16 residues long. Losses at the gene ends were 3 bases for V and 5 bases for J; bases not matched to a gene: 7. The germline V gene has CDR1 MDHEN and CDR2 SYDVKM. The CDR3 DNA reads as TGTGCCAGCAGTTTGGCCGGGACAGGGGGCTTGGAGACCCAGTACTTC. Amino acids: CASSLAGTGGLETQYF. The full variable domain, rest sourced from reference TRBV28 and TRBJ2-5, is DVKVTQSSRYLVKRTGEKVFLECVQDMDHENMFWYRQDPGLGLRLIYFSYDVKMKEKGDIPEGYSVSREKKERFSLILESASTNQTSMYLCASSLAGTGGLETQYFGPGTRLLVL.

This chain connects TRBV6-5 to TRBJ2-5; no clear D gene. The ends were cut back, 6 bases at V and 2 bases at J, with 10 bases in the middle. CDR1 is MNHEY and CDR2 is SVGAGI in the germline V gene. CDR3 size: 13 residues. CDR3 in amino acids: CASSKRVQETQYF. Here the CDR3 DNA reads TGTGCCAGCAGCAAAAGGGTGCAAGAGACCCAGTACTTC.

This rearrangement joins TRBV5-1 to TRBJ2-5; D call uncertain. Germline CDR1 reads SGHRS; CDR2 reads YFSETQ. The CDR3 is made up of 11 amino acids. The V gene lost 2 bases and the J gene lost 3 bases, with 2 bases spanning the gap. CDR3 sequence (DNA): TGCGCCAGCAGCTTAAAAGAGACCCAGTACTTC. It is translated as CASSLKETQYF.

This clone was seen once. V is TRBV28 and J is TRBJ2-5; TRBD1 might be the D (6 bases). Looked up from germline, CDR1 is MDHEN and CDR2 is SYDVKM. Trimming shortened V by 1 base and J by 1 base, and 13 bases separated the two germline ends. CDR3 length: 16 residues. The CDR3 nucleotides read TGTGCCAGCAGTTTATTTGGGGGCGAAACCCAAGAGACCCAGTACTTC. It specifies CASSLFGGETQETQYF.

The chain links TRBV6-6 to TRBJ1-5; a possible D gene is TRBD1 (6 bases). The length of the CDR3 is 16 residues. Trimming removed 6 bases at V and 2 bases at J, with 17 bases between. Germline CDR1 reads MNHNY; CDR2 reads SVGAGI (reference sequence). In nucleotides, the CDR3 is TGTGCCAGCAGCCGCCCGGCGGGGGCAGGCAATCAGCCCCAGCATTTT. It codes for CASSRPAGAGNQPQHF.

This clone was observed a few times. The chain couples TRBV9 to TRBJ1-6; D gene unclear. V lost 0 bases to trimming and J lost 8 bases, with 9 bases between them. Germline lookup yields CDR1 SGDLS and CDR2 YYNGEE. The CDR3 covers 14 residues. CDR3 nucleotide sequence: TGTGCCAGCAGCGTAGCGGCTACGGATTCACCCCTCCACTTT. It yields the protein CASSVAATDSPLHF.

About this clone itself: At one end, the junction sequence differs from germline, possibly due to a read error. This chain uses TRBV19 with TRBJ1-1; D is perhaps TRBD1 (5 bases). Germline values: CDR1 LNHDA, CDR2 SQIVND (reference sequence). The CDR3 length is 14 residues. CDR3: CASIWGGSDTEAFF. The CDR3 nucleotides read TGTGCGAGTATTTGGGGGGGGTCGGACACTGAAGCTTTCTTT.

CDR3 amino acids: CASSYWTSRGPGELFF. The CDR3 nucleotides are TGTGCCAGCAGTTACTGGACTAGCCGGGGACCCGGGGAGCTGTTTTTT. The gene calls are TRBV6-6 and TRBJ2-2; TRBD2 agrees at 8 bases. Germline lookup yields CDR1 MNHNY and CDR2 SVGAGI (reference sequence). V lost 1 base and J lost 6; bases outside the gene matches: 7. CDR3 size: 16 residues.

V gene TRBV27 combines with J gene TRBJ2-7, with 8 bases matching TRBD1. CDR1 and CDR2 from the germline V gene are MNHEY and SMNVEV (reference sequence). V was clipped by 4 bases and J by 7 bases; unmatched bases: 9. The CDR3 totals 14 residues. CDR3 loop: CASSSWTGNGEQYF. CDR3 bases: TGTGCCAGCAGTTCCTGGACAGGGAACGGTGAGCAGTACTTC.

V gene TRBV2 combines with J gene TRBJ1-6; D remains ambiguous. V dropped 6 bases and J dropped 12 bases, with 9 bases sitting between them. The CDR3 extends over 11 amino acids. Germline lookup yields CDR1 SNHLY and CDR2 FYNNEI. The CDR3 sequence is CASSVPGPLHF. The CDR3 coding sequence is TGTGCCAGCAGCGTCCCGGGACCCCTCCACTTT.

CDR3 in amino acids: CAITPGGTEAFF. CDR3 DNA sequence: TGTGCCATCACCCCCGGGGGCACTGAAGCTTTCTTT. The chain carries TRBV10-3 and TRBJ1-1, with a possible D match to TRBD1 (5 bases). V lost 7 bases and J 4 bases, leaving 10 bases between the germline ends. The germline V gene has CDR1 ENHRY and CDR2 SYGVKD. The CDR3 loop spans 12 amino acids.

This chain connects TRBV5-1 to TRBJ1-1; D perhaps matches TRBD1 (5 bases). Germline CDR1 is SGHRS and CDR2 is YFSETQ. V was trimmed by 0 bases and J by 5 bases, leaving 11 bases between them. The CDR3 runs 14 residues. The CDR3 spells CASSLESWGTEAFF. The CDR3 bases are TGCGCCAGCAGCTTGGAGTCCTGGGGGACTGAAGCTTTCTTT.

This clone occurred a few times. This rearrangement joins TRBV5-8 to TRBJ2-3, with 8 bases matching TRBD2. CDR3 length: 16 residues. The V gene end was trimmed by 7 bases and the J gene end by 1 base; junction bases not matched to a gene: 11. Germline V gene sequence: CDR1 SGHTS, CDR2 YDEGEE. The DNA for the CDR3 is TGTGCCAGCCCAAGCGTTCCGCGGGGGGGCACAGATACGCAGTATTTT. It encodes CASPSVPRGGTDTQYF.

The chain joins TRBV27 to TRBJ1-2; unclear D gene. The CDR3 has 14 amino acids. Trimming shortened V by 4 bases and J by 8 bases, and 17 bases separated the two germline ends. The germline gives CDR1 MNHEY, CDR2 SMNVEV (reference sequence). The CDR3, as DNA: TGTGCCAGCAGTTGGGATAATACCCGAAGGGGCTACACCTTC. This encodes CASSWDNTRRGYTF.

This clone is labeled medium-sized. The chain employs TRBV19 and TRBJ2-7; maybe TRBD1 (6 bases). Germline loops: CDR1 LNHDA, CDR2 SQIVND (reference sequence). V was clipped by 5 bases and J by 1 base, with 15 bases between them. The CDR3 is 15 residues long. The chain's CDR3 is CASSEVGAPSYEQYF. The CDR3 coding sequence is TGTGCCAGTAGTGAGGTGGGGGCTCCTTCCTACGAGCAGTACTTC.

The chain employs TRBV5-5 and TRBJ1-5, with unresolved D. The CDR3 consists of 14 residues. CDR1 and CDR2 (germline): SGHKS, YYEKEE (reference sequence). Trimming cost V 4 bases and J 0 bases, with 8 bases left between them. The CDR3 bases are TGTGCCAGCAGCCGGGTCGTTAGCAATCAGCCCCAGCATTTT. This sequence encodes CASSRVVSNQPQHF.

The chain couples TRBV6-1 to TRBJ2-5, with TRBD2 matching 12 bases. V shed 7 bases, J shed 5 bases, and the junction held 8 bases outside the gene matches. CDR3 length equals 15 residues. Germline CDR1 is MNHNS and CDR2 is SASEGT. The CDR3 protein is CASIARLAGDETQYF. Here the CDR3 DNA reads TGTGCCAGCATAGCACGACTAGCGGGAGACGAGACCCAGTACTTC.

The V call is TRBV11-2, the J call TRBJ2-3, with 10 bases matching TRBD1. The CDR3 has 15 amino acids. Per the germline V gene, CDR1 is SGHAT and CDR2 is FQNNGV. Trimming took 1 base from V and 6 from J; bases not matched to a gene: 4. DNA of the CDR3: TGTGCCAGCAGCTTAGGGACAGGGGGTGGGGATACGCAGTATTTT. The encoded protein is CASSLGTGGGDTQYF.

The V call is TRBV5-1, the J call TRBJ2-1; no clear D. Looked up from germline, CDR1 is SGHRS and CDR2 is YFSETQ. Trimming removed 0 bases from V and 1 base from J, with 5 bases in between. The CDR3 has 14 amino acids. In DNA, the CDR3 is TGCGCCAGCAGCTTGGGGGGATCCTACAATGAGCAGTTCTTC. Amino acids: CASSLGGSYNEQFF.

The chain combines TRBV18 with TRBJ1-3; TRBD1 is a possible D gene (6 bases). Germline assignment: CDR1 KGHSH and CDR2 LQKENI. V dropped 8 bases and J dropped 2 bases, with 13 bases sitting between them. The CDR3 has 14 amino acids. This chain's CDR3 is CASTNYRAGNTIYF. CDR3 DNA sequence: TGTGCCAGCACCAATTACAGGGCTGGAAACACCATATATTTT.